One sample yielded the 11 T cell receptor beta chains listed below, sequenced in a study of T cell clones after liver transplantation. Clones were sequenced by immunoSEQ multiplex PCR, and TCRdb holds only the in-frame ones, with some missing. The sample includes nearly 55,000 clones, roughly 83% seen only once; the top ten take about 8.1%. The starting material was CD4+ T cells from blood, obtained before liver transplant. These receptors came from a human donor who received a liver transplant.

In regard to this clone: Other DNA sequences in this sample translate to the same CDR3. CDR3 amino acids: CASIPGGGGGQPQHF. The CDR3 nucleotides are TGTGCCAGCATCCCTGGGGGGGGAGGGGGGCAGCCCCAGCATTTT. This rearrangement joins TRBV2 to TRBJ1-5; D is possibly TRBD1 (6 bases). V was pared by 7 bases and J by 7 bases, with 20 bases between. CDR3 size: 15 residues. CDR1 is SNHLY, CDR2 FYNNEI, per germline.

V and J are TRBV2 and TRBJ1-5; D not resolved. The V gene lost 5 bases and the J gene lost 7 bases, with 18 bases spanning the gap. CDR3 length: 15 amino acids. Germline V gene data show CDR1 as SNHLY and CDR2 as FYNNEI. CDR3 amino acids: CASSMGMRAVQPQHF. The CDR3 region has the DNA TGTGCCAGCAGTATGGGCATGAGGGCCGTCCAGCCCCAGCATTTT.

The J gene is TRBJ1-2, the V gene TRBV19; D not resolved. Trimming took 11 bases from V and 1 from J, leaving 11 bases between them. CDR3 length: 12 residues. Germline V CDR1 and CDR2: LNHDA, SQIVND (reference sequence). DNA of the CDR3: TGTGCCGCTGCCGACAATAACTATGGCTACACCTTC. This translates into CAAADNNYGYTF. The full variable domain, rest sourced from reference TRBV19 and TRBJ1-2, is DGGITQSPKYLFRKEGQNVTLSCEQNLNHDAMYWYRQDPGQGLRLIYYSQIVNDFQKGDIAEGYSVSREKKESFPLTVTSAQKNPTAFYLCAAADNNYGYTFGSGTRLTVV.

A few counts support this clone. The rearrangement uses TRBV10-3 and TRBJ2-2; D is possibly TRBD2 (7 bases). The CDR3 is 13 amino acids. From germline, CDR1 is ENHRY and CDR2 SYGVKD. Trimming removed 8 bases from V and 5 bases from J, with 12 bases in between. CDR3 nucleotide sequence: TGTGCCATCCGGGGGGCGCGAACCGGGGAGCTGTTTTTT. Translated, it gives CAIRGARTGELFF.

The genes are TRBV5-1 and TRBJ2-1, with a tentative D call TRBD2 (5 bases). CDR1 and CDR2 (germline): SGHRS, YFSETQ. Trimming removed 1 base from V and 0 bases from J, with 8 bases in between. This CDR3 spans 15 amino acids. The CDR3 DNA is TGCGCCAGCAGCTTGATTACTAGCTCCTACAATGAGCAGTTCTTC. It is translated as CASSLITSSYNEQFF.

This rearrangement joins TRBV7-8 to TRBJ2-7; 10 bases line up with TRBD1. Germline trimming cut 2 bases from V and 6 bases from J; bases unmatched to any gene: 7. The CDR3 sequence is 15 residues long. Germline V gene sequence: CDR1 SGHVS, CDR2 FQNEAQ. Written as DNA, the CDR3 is TGTGCCAGCAGCTTAATGGGACAGGGGACAGCCGAGCAGTACTTC. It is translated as CASSLMGQGTAEQYF. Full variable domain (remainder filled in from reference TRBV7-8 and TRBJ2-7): GAGVSQSPRYKVAKRGQDVALRCDPISGHVSLFWYQQALGQGPEFLTYFQNEAQLDKSGLPSDRFFAERPEGSVSTLKIQRTQQEDSAVYLCASSLMGQGTAEQYFGPGTRLTVT.

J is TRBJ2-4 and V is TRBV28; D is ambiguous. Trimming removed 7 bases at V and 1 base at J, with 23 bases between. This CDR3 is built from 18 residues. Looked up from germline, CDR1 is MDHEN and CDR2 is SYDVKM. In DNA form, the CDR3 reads TGTGCCAGCAACTTAGGGATTGGCCCCGGATATGCCAAAAACATTCAGTACTTC. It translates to CASNLGIGPGYAKNIQYF.

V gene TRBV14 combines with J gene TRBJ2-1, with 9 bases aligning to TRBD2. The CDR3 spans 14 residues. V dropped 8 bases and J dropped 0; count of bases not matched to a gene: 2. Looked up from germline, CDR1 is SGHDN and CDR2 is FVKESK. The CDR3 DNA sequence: TGTGCCAGCGCGGGGGGGTTCTCCTACAATGAGCAGTTCTTC. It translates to CASAGGFSYNEQFF.

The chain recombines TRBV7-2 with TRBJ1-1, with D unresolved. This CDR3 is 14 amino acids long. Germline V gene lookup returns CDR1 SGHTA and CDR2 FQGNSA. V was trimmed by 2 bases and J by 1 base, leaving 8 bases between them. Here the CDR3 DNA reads TGTGCCAGCAGCTTAATGGCCCAGAACACTGAAGCTTTCTTT. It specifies CASSLMAQNTEAFF.

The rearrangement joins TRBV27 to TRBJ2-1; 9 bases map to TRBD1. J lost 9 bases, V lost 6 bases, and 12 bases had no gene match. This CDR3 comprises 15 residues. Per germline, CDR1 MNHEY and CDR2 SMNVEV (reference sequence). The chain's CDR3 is CASSSTYRDRVEQFF. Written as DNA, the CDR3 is TGTGCCAGCAGCTCTACTTACCGGGACAGGGTTGAGCAGTTCTTC.

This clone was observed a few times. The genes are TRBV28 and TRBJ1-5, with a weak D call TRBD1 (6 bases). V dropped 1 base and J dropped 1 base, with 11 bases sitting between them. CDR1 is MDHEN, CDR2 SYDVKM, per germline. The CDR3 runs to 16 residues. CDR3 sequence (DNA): TGTGCCAGCAGTTTATCCCCGGGACAAAGCAATCAGCCCCAGCATTTT. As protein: CASSLSPGQSNQPQHF.